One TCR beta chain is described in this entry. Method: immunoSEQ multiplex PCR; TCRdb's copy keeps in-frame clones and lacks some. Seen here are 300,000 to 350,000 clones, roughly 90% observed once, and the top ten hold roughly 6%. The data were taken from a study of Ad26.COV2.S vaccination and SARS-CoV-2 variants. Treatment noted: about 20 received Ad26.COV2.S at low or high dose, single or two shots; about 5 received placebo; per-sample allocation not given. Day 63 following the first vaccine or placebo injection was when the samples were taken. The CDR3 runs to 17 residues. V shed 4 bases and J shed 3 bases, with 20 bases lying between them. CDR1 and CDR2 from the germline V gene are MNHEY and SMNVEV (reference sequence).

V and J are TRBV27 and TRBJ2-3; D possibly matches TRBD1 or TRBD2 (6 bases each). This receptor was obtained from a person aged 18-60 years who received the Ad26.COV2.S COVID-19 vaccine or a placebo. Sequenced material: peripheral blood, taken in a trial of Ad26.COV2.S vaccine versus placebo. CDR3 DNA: TGTGCCAGCAGTTCCCCCTTTACGGGGGCGCATACAGATACGCAGTATTTT. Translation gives CASSSPFTGAHTDTQYF.